These 16 T cell receptor beta chains were sequenced from one sample in a study of blood T cell repertoires in COVID-19. Assay: immunoSEQ multiplex PCR; the TCRdb copy retains only in-frame clones and omits some. The data contain about 100,000 clones, roughly 84% of them singletons. The sequenced sample consisted of peripheral blood. All receptors derive from a man aged 30-40 years in a cohort sampled during active COVID-19.

This clone was counted a single time. The chain uses TRBV4-1 and TRBJ1-6, with 9 bases lining up with TRBD1. The CDR3 length is 17 residues. Germline-derived CDR1 and CDR2 are MGHRA and YSYEKL. The V and J ends lost 0 bases and 4 bases, in that order; junction bases with no gene match: 4. CDR3 amino acids: CASSQDTGGAYNSPLHF. For the CDR3, the DNA is TGCGCCAGCAGCCAAGATACAGGGGGCGCTTATAATTCACCCCTCCACTTT.

At least ten counts were recorded for this clone. Within the sample, other DNA sequences also encode this same CDR3. V is TRBV19 and J is TRBJ1-2; no firm D call. The germline CDR1 and CDR2 sequences are LNHDA and SQIVND (reference sequence). Trimming removed 7 bases at V and 3 bases at J, with 6 bases between. The CDR3 extends over 11 amino acids. The CDR3 nucleotides are TGTGCCAGTACCGGGGACTATGGCTACACCTTC. Its protein product is CASTGDYGYTF.

The chain combines TRBV7-9 with TRBJ1-1; 9 bases align to TRBD1. This CDR3 is 13 amino acids long. In germline, CDR1 is SEHNR, CDR2 FQNEAQ (reference sequence). The ends lost 1 base at V and 11 bases at J; junction bases unmatched: 5. CDR3 bases: TGTGCCAGCAGCTTAGTGTGGGACAGGGCCGCTTTCTTT. As protein: CASSLVWDRAAFF.

The rearrangement joins TRBV5-4 to TRBJ1-1, with D uncertain. Germline-derived CDR1 and CDR2 are SGHNT and YYREEE (reference sequence). CDR3 length: 12 amino acids. The V end was cut by 1 base, the J end by 7 bases, with 8 bases between. This chain's CDR3 is CASSLPQIEAFF. In DNA form, the CDR3 reads TGTGCCAGCAGCTTGCCCCAGATTGAAGCTTTCTTT.

This clone was counted between two and nine times. V and J are TRBV9 and TRBJ2-2; 9 bases align to TRBD1. Germline CDR1 reads SGDLS; CDR2 reads YYNGEE. The CDR3 sequence is 15 residues long. V lost 3 bases to trimming and J lost 8 bases; unmatched junction nucleotides: 8. CDR3 nucleotides: TGTGCCAGCAGCGATCCACAGGGGGCCTCTGGGGAGCTGTTTTTT. It codes for CASSDPQGASGELFF.

This clone appeared a few times. The genes are TRBV19 and TRBJ1-5, with D possibly TRBD1 on 5 matching bases. V dropped 4 bases and J dropped 13 bases, with 14 bases sitting between them. This CDR3 contains 12 residues. The V gene's germline CDR1 is LNHDA and CDR2 SQIVND (reference sequence). CDR3 region: CASSTQDTLQHF. The CDR3 bases are TGTGCCAGTAGTACTCAGGACACGCTACAGCATTTT.

This clone was seen only once. The chain recombines TRBV30 with TRBJ2-2; 7 bases are a match to TRBD2. This CDR3 comprises 15 residues. J gave up 3 bases and V 5 bases, and 9 bases lay outside the gene matches. The germline gives CDR1 GTSNPN, CDR2 SVGIG (reference sequence). The CDR3 DNA reads as TGTGCCTGGGACCAAGGACTAGACGACACCGGGGAGCTGTTTTTT. This translates into CAWDQGLDDTGELFF.

This clone was detected a few times. This chain uses TRBV10-1 with TRBJ1-2; D perhaps matches TRBD1 (6 bases). The V and J ends lost 2 bases and 3 bases respectively, with 10 bases between them. Looked up from germline, CDR1 is WNHNN and CDR2 is SYGVQD (reference sequence). CDR3 length: 14 amino acids. The CDR3 here is CASSEAGVDYGYTF. The CDR3 DNA follows: TGCGCCAGCAGTGAGGCAGGGGTGGACTATGGCTACACCTTC.

The chain uses TRBV7-9 and TRBJ1-2; D remains ambiguous. The CDR3 runs to 15 residues. Trimming removed 1 base from V and 4 bases from J, with 13 bases in between. CDR1 and CDR2 (germline): SEHNR, FQNEAQ (reference sequence). CDR3 sequence (DNA): TGTGCCAGCAGCTTAGGAGGAGTAGGTAGCTATGGCTACACCTTC. Translating it yields CASSLGGVGSYGYTF.

This clone was observed once. This rearrangement joins TRBV28 to TRBJ2-1; tentative D call: TRBD1 (5 bases). V dropped 7 bases and J dropped 10 bases, with 11 bases sitting between them. The germline gives CDR1 MDHEN, CDR2 SYDVKM. The CDR3 extends over 11 amino acids. The CDR3 nucleotides are TGTGCCAGCACCTGGGGCAGGGAGCAGTTCTTC. This codes for CASTWGREQFF.

This rearrangement joins TRBV7-9 to TRBJ2-1; 11 positions agree with TRBD2. The CDR3 covers 18 residues. Germline trimming cut 6 bases from V and 0 bases from J; bases unmatched to any gene: 10. Germline V gene data show CDR1 as SEHNR and CDR2 as FQNEAQ (reference sequence). The CDR3 sequence: CASRKSGTSGSSYNEQFF. The CDR3 DNA sequence: TGTGCCAGCAGGAAATCCGGGACTAGCGGAAGCTCCTACAATGAGCAGTTCTTC.

The gene calls are TRBV6-6 and TRBJ2-7; 7 bases are shared with TRBD1. V was pared by 5 bases and J by 2 bases, with 9 bases of the junction left unmatched. The germline V gene has CDR1 MNHNY and CDR2 SVGAGI (reference sequence). CDR3 length: 15 amino acids. Written as DNA, the CDR3 is TGTGCCAGCAGTGCCAGACAGGGTGAGACCTACGAGCAGTACTTC. Residues: CASSARQGETYEQYF.

The chain couples TRBV5-1 to TRBJ1-1; D gene ambiguous. The germline gives CDR1 SGHRS, CDR2 YFSETQ. This CDR3 spans 13 amino acids. The ends were cut back, 4 bases at V and 1 base at J, with 8 bases in the middle. The CDR3 loop is CASSVDTNTEAFF. The CDR3 DNA reads as TGCGCCAGCAGCGTCGACACGAACACTGAAGCTTTCTTT. Filled out from reference TRBV5-1 and TRBJ1-1, the complete variable domain reads KAGVTQTPRYLIKTRGQQVTLSCSPISGHRSVSWYQQTPGQGLQFLFEYFSETQRNKGNFPGRFSGRQFSNSRSEMNVSTLELGDSALYLCASSVDTNTEAFFGQGTRLTVV.

The rearrangement links TRBV19 to TRBJ2-1, with 14 bases matching TRBD2. The trim removed 8 bases at V and 3 bases at J, leaving 3 bases unmatched. The CDR3 extends over 15 amino acids. CDR1 is LNHDA and CDR2 is SQIVND in the germline V gene (reference sequence). CDR3 in DNA: TGTGCCAGTGGGACTAGCGGGGGTCTCTACAATGAGCAGTTCTTC. Residues: CASGTSGGLYNEQFF.

The chain links TRBV14 to TRBJ2-1; 7 nucleotides line up with TRBD1. Germline CDR1 SGHDN, CDR2 FVKESK. This CDR3 comprises 16 residues. V lost 4 bases, J lost 6 bases, and 12 bases stayed unmatched. Here the CDR3 DNA reads TGTGCCAGCAGCCGCTTGGGACAGCCTACCGTCAATGAGCAGTTCTTC. Its protein is CASSRLGQPTVNEQFF.

This rearrangement joins TRBV30 to TRBJ2-3; D call uncertain. Trimming left V 5 bases short and J 2 bases short, with 5 bases between. Germline CDR1 and CDR2: GTSNPN and SVGIG (reference sequence). The CDR3 totals 11 residues. In DNA form, the CDR3 reads TGTGCCTGGGCATCCACAGATACGCAGTATTTT. Translating it yields CAWASTDTQYF.